One sample yielded the 22 T cell receptor beta chains listed below, sequenced in a study of blood T cell repertoires in COVID-19. Generated by immunoSEQ multiplex PCR, the TCRdb table keeps only in-frame clones and is missing some. The sample holds around 310,000 clones, almost 90% seen once. The specimen was peripheral blood. These receptors originate from a woman in her forties with COVID-19, enrolled during active disease.

The gene calls are TRBV10-3 and TRBJ1-5; perhaps TRBD1 as D (5 bases). Germline V gives CDR1 ENHRY, CDR2 SYGVKD. With 0 bases removed from V and 1 base from J, the gap between germline ends came to 7 bases. The CDR3 spans 15 residues. The CDR3 sequence: CAISESGESNQPQHF. CDR3 sequence (DNA): TGTGCCATCAGTGAGTCAGGGGAAAGCAATCAGCCCCAGCATTTT.

The chain recombines TRBV12-3 or TRBV12-4 with TRBJ2-3; D ambiguous. The CDR3 totals 12 residues. V was cut by 2 bases and J by 4 bases, with 4 bases left in between. CDR3 loop: CASSLQADTQYF. The CDR3 DNA reads TGTGCCAGCAGTTTACAGGCAGATACGCAGTATTTT.

The genes are TRBV11-2 and TRBJ1-1; 8 bases agree with TRBD1. V lost 7 bases and J lost 4; bases outside the gene matches: 8. CDR1 is SGHAT, CDR2 FQNNGV, per germline. CDR3 length equals 14 residues. CDR3 bases: TGTGCCAGCAAGTACGACAGGGGTTCCACTGAAGCTTTCTTT. This encodes CASKYDRGSTEAFF.

The J gene is TRBJ1-4, the V gene TRBV3-1 (or the pseudogene TRBV3-2); D perhaps matches TRBD1 (6 bases). Germline V gene sequence: CDR1 LGHDT, CDR2 YNNKEL (reference sequence). The CDR3 is 16 residues long. The germline V and J ends were trimmed by 2 bases and 8 bases, with 18 bases remaining between them. CDR3 nucleotides: TGTGCCAGCAGCCAACCAAAACAGGGCAGAGGGGAAAAACTGTTTTTT. The encoded protein is CASSQPKQGRGEKLFF.

CDR3 sequence reads: CASSGTGMLYNEQFF. DNA of the CDR3: TGTGCCAGCAGTGGGACTGGAATGCTGTACAATGAGCAGTTCTTC. This rearrangement joins TRBV5-4 to TRBJ2-1; D perhaps matches TRBD2 (6 bases). There are 15 residues in the CDR3. Germline CDR1 is SGHNT and CDR2 is YYREEE (reference sequence). The germline V and J ends were trimmed by 5 bases and 4 bases, with 16 bases remaining between them.

The chain uses TRBV7-2 and TRBJ2-3; 8 bases align to TRBD2. From germline, CDR1 is SGHTA and CDR2 FQGNSA. The CDR3 length is 15 residues. The junction had 7 bases not matched to a gene; V was cut back by 4 bases and J by 4 bases. The CDR3 DNA reads as TGTGCCAGCAGCTCGAGGCGGGGGGTAGCAGATACGCAGTATTTT. Protein: CASSSRRGVADTQYF. Based on the CDR3 plus reference TRBV7-2 and TRBJ2-3, the full variable domain is GAGVSQSPSNKVTEKGKDVELRCDPISGHTALYWYRQSLGQGLEFLIYFQGNSAPDKSGLPSDRFSAERTGGSVSTLTIQRTQQEDSAVYLCASSSRRGVADTQYFGPGTRLTVL.

This rearrangement joins TRBV9 to TRBJ1-2, with TRBD1 matching over 7 bases. Germline CDR1 reads SGDLS; CDR2 reads YYNGEE. This CDR3 is 16 amino acids long. The V and J ends lost 0 bases and 5 bases, in that order; junction bases with no gene match: 10. The CDR3 sequence: CASSVEGGQKLYGYTF. The CDR3 DNA reads as TGTGCCAGCAGCGTAGAGGGGGGACAGAAACTTTATGGCTACACCTTC.

The V and J genes are TRBV6-5 and TRBJ2-7, with TRBD1 matching 8 bases. J lost 4 bases, V lost 10 bases, and 15 bases had no gene match. The CDR3 consists of 15 residues. Per germline, CDR1 MNHEY and CDR2 SVGAGI. The CDR3 coding sequence is TGTGCCATCTTCAGACGTGGACAGGGAATTTACGAGCAGTACTTC. The encoded protein is CAIFRRGQGIYEQYF.

The rearrangement uses TRBV3-1 (or the pseudogene TRBV3-2) and TRBJ1-3; tentative D call: TRBD1 (5 bases). The V end lost 5 bases, the J end lost 4 bases, and 21 bases lay between the germline ends. This CDR3 comprises 17 residues. Germline V gives CDR1 LGHDT, CDR2 YNNKEL (reference sequence). The CDR3 DNA follows: TGTGCCAGCAGCTTCGGGACTGGGGCCCGTGGGGGAAACACCATATATTTT. The encoded protein is CASSFGTGARGGNTIYF.

Only a few counts were recorded for this clone. The chain employs TRBV7-3 and TRBJ2-2, with a possible D match to TRBD2 (6 bases). CDR1 is SGHTA and CDR2 is FQGTGA in the germline V gene. Trimming cost V 6 bases and J 4 bases, with 15 bases left between them. The CDR3 spans 15 residues. This CDR3 reads CASSPLRDSTGELFF. The CDR3 DNA sequence: TGTGCCAGCAGTCCCTTGCGGGATAGCACCGGGGAGCTGTTTTTT. The whole variable domain, filled in from reference TRBV7-3 and TRBJ2-2, reads GAGVSQTPSNKVTEKGKYVELRCDPISGHTALYWYRQSLGQGPEFLIYFQGTGAADDSGLPNDRFFAVRPEGSVSTLKIQRTERGDSAVYLCASSPLRDSTGELFFGEGSRLTVL.

The chain uses TRBV28 and TRBJ1-1; D is ambiguous. With 8 bases removed from V and 1 base from J, the gap between germline ends came to 8 bases. CDR1 is MDHEN, CDR2 SYDVKM, per germline. There are 12 residues in the CDR3. The CDR3, as DNA: TGTGCCAGCGACGGGTGGAACACTGAAGCTTTCTTT. It specifies CASDGWNTEAFF.

The chain carries TRBV6-5 and TRBJ2-7; TRBD1 might be the D (5 bases). The CDR3 runs to 13 residues. The germline gives CDR1 MNHEY, CDR2 SVGAGI. The germline V and J ends were trimmed by 6 bases and 0 bases, with 9 bases remaining between them. CDR3 loop: CASRDISSYEQYF. As DNA, the CDR3 is TGTGCCAGCAGGGACATAAGCTCCTACGAGCAGTACTTC.

There are a few counts of this clone. This sequence joins TRBV5-1 and TRBJ1-1; TRBD1 matches at 7 bases. The CDR3 runs to 14 residues. The V segment lost 9 bases and the J segment 7 bases; nucleotides outside the gene matches: 15. The germline V gene encodes CDR1 SGHRS and CDR2 YFSETQ. The CDR3 sequence: CATRVRLSGGEAFF. The CDR3 DNA reads TGCGCCACCCGTGTCAGGTTGTCAGGGGGTGAAGCTTTCTTT.

The chain has TRBV13 and TRBJ2-7, with 9 nucleotides matching TRBD1. The CDR3 is 16 residues long. V lost 0 bases to trimming and J lost 3 bases; unmatched junction nucleotides: 6. The germline CDR1 and CDR2 sequences are PRHDT and FYEKMQ (reference sequence). The CDR3 DNA is TGTGCCAGCAGCTTAGGTCGGACAGGGGCCATCTACGAGCAGTACTTC. Its protein product is CASSLGRTGAIYEQYF.

CDR3: CASSPQGYNSPLHF. In DNA form, the CDR3 reads TGTGCCAGCAGCCCTCAGGGATACAATTCACCCCTCCACTTT. The chain joins TRBV3-1 (or the pseudogene TRBV3-2) to TRBJ1-6; D might be TRBD1 (5 bases). In germline, CDR1 is LGHDT, CDR2 YNNKEL (reference sequence). The CDR3 loop spans 14 amino acids. V lost 4 bases and J lost 7, with 11 bases in between.

The chain combines TRBV6-5 with TRBJ1-5; D remains unclear. The CDR3 runs to 14 residues. Germline V gene data show CDR1 as MNHEY and CDR2 as SVGAGI. V lost 6 bases, J lost 1 base, and 10 bases lay in between. CDR3 sequence reads: CASSPGWSNQPQHF. CDR3 nucleotides: TGTGCCAGCAGCCCAGGTTGGAGCAATCAGCCCCAGCATTTT.

V gene TRBV7-6 combines with J gene TRBJ2-3; D may be TRBD2 (6 bases). Trimming shortened V by 1 base and J by 0 bases, and 11 bases separated the two germline ends. CDR3 length: 16 residues. Germline V gives CDR1 SGHVS, CDR2 FNYEAQ. The CDR3 sequence is CASSLGGLLSTDTQYF. The CDR3 DNA sequence: TGTGCCAGCAGCTTAGGAGGACTACTGAGCACAGATACGCAGTATTTT.

V is TRBV6-1 and J is TRBJ1-1; the D gene is possibly TRBD1 (5 bases). Trimming took 3 bases from V and 5 from J, leaving 25 bases between them. This CDR3 contains 18 residues. The germline CDR1 and CDR2 sequences are MNHNS and SASEGT. CDR3 bases: TGTGCCAGCAGTGACGCACTAAATAGGAGGGGCCCTCGGACTGAAGCTTTCTTT. Translated, it gives CASSDALNRRGPRTEAFF.

The chain links TRBV28 to TRBJ1-2; D perhaps matches TRBD1 (6 bases). V was clipped by 7 bases and J by 4 bases, with 19 bases between them. The CDR3 spans 15 residues. The germline V gene has CDR1 MDHEN and CDR2 SYDVKM. DNA of the CDR3: TGTGCCAGCATGGGGGGGCGTTCAGGGCTCTATGGCTACACCTTC. Its protein is CASMGGRSGLYGYTF.

The chain joins TRBV5-4 to TRBJ2-3; TRBD2 matches 11 bases. J gave up 6 bases and V 2 bases, and 2 bases lay outside the gene matches. CDR3 size: 14 residues. Germline CDR1 is SGHNT and CDR2 is YYREEE (reference sequence). The CDR3 loop reads CASSFTSGSDTQYF. CDR3 sequence (DNA): TGTGCCAGCAGCTTCACTAGCGGGAGCGATACGCAGTATTTT. Combining the CDR3 with reference TRBV5-4 and TRBJ2-3 gives the whole variable domain ETGVTQSPTHLIKTRGQQVTLRCSSQSGHNTVSWYQQALGQGPQFIFQYYREEENGRGNFPPRFSGLQFPNYSSELNVNALELDDSALYLCASSFTSGSDTQYFGPGTRLTVL.

The chain employs TRBV29-1 and TRBJ2-1, with 9 bases lining up with TRBD2. Germline CDR1 is SQVTM and CDR2 is ANQGSEA. CDR3 size: 14 residues. V was clipped by 7 bases and J by 7 bases; unmatched bases: 11. The CDR3 DNA reads TGCAGCGCCCAAGGGCGGGGGGGCCGTAATGAGCAGTTCTTC. It is translated as CSAQGRGGRNEQFF.

The chain employs TRBV6-2 or TRBV6-3 and TRBJ1-5, with 7 bases fitting TRBD1. CDR3 length equals 18 residues. Germline trimming cut 2 bases from V and 2 bases from J; bases unmatched to any gene: 12. Germline V gives CDR1 MNHEY, CDR2 SVGEGT. The CDR3 sequence: CASSYRTGLAEGNQPQHF. The CDR3 DNA reads as TGTGCCAGCAGTTACCGGACAGGTCTTGCTGAGGGCAATCAGCCCCAGCATTTT.